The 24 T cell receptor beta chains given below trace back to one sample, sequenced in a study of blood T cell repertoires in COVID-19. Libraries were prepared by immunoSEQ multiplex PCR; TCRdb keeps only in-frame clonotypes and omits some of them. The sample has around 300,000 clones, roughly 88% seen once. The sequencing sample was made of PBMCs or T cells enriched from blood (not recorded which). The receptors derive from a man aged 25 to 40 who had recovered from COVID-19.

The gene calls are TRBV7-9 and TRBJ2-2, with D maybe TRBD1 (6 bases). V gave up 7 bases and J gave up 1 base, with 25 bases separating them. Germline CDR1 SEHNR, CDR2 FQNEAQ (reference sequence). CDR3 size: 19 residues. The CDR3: CASTFSPILQGMNTGELFF. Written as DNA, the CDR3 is TGTGCCAGCACCTTTTCCCCTATACTACAGGGAATGAACACCGGGGAGCTGTTTTTT.

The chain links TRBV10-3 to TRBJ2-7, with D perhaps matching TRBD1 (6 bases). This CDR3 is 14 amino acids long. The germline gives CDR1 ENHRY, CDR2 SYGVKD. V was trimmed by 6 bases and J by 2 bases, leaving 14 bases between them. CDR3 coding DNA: TGTGCCATCAGAGAGACGGGACAACCCTACGAGCAGTACTTC. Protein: CAIRETGQPYEQYF.

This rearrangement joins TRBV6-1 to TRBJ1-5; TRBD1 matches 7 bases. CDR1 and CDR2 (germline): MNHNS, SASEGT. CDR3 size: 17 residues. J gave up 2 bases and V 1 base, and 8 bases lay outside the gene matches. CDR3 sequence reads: CASSEGTGGVGNQPQHF. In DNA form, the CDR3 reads TGTGCCAGCAGTGAAGGGACAGGAGGAGTGGGCAATCAGCCCCAGCATTTT.

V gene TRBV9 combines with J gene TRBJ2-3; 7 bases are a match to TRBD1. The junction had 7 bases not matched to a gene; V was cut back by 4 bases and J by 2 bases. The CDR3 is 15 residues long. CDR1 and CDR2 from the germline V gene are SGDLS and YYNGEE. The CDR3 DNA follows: TGTGCCAGCAGCACCTCAGGGGGTGTCACAGATACGCAGTATTTT. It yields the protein CASSTSGGVTDTQYF.

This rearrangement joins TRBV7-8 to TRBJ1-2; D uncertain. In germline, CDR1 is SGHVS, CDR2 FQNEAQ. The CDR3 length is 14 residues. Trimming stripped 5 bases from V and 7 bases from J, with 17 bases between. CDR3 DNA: TGTGCCAGCAGCCAGAACACGGGAAAGGGTGGCTACACCTTC. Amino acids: CASSQNTGKGGYTF. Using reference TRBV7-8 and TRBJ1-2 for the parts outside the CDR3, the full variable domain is GAGVSQSPRYKVAKRGQDVALRCDPISGHVSLFWYQQALGQGPEFLTYFQNEAQLDKSGLPSDRFFAERPEGSVSTLKIQRTQQEDSAVYLCASSQNTGKGGYTFGSGTRLTVV.

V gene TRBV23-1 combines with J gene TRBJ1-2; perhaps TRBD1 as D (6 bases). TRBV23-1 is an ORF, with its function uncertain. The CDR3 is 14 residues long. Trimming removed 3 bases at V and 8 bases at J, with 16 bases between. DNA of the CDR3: TGCGCCAGCAGTCACGACCAAGACAGGAGGGGCTACACCTTC. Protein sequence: CASSHDQDRRGYTF.

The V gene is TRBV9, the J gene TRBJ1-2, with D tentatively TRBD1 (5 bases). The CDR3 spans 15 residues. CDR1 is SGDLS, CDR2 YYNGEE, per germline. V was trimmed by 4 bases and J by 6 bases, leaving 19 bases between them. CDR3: CASSHGETVIDGYTF. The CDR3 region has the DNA TGTGCCAGCAGCCACGGAGAGACAGTCATCGATGGCTACACCTTC.

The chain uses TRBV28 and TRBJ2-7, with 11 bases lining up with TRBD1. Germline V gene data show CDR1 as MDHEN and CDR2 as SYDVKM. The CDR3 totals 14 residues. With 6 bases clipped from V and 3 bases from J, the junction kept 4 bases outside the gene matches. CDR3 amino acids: CASRTGTGGYEQYF. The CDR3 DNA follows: TGTGCCAGCAGGACCGGGACAGGGGGCTACGAGCAGTACTTC.

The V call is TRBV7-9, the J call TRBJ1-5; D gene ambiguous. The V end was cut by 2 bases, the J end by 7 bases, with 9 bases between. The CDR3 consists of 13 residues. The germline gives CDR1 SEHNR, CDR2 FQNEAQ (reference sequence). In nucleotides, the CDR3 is TGTGCCAGCAGCTTAAACGAGGGCCAGCCCCAGCATTTT. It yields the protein CASSLNEGQPQHF.

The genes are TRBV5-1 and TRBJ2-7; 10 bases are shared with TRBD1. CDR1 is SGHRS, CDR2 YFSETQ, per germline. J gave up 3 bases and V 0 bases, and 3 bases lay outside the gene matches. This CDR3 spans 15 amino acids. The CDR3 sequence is CASSLDRDRGYEQYF. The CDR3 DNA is TGCGCCAGCAGCTTGGACCGGGACAGGGGCTACGAGCAGTACTTC.

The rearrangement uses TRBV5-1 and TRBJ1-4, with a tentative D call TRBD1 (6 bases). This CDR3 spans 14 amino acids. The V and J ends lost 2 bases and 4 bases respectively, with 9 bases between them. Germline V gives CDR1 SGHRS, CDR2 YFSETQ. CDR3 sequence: CASSFGRGNEKLFF. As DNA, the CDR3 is TGCGCCAGCAGCTTCGGCAGGGGTAATGAAAAACTGTTTTTT.

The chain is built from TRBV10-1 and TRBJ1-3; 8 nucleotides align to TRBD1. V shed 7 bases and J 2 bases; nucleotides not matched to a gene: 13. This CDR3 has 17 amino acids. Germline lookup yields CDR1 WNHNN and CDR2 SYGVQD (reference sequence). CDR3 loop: CASTHQGAVAPGNTIYF. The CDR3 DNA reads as TGCGCCAGCACCCACCAGGGGGCGGTAGCTCCTGGAAACACCATATATTTT.

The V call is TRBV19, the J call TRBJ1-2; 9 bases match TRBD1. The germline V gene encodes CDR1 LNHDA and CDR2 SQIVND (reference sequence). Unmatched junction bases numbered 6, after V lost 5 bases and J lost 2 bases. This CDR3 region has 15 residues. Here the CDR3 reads CASSSRTGVNYGYTF. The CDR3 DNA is TGTGCCAGTAGTTCGAGGACAGGGGTGAACTATGGCTACACCTTC.

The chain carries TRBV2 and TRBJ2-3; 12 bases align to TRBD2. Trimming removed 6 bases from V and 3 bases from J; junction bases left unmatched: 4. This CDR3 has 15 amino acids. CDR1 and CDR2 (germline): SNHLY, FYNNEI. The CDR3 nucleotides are TGTGCCAGCAGCCTCGGACTAGCGGGGACAGATACGCAGTATTTT. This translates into CASSLGLAGTDTQYF.

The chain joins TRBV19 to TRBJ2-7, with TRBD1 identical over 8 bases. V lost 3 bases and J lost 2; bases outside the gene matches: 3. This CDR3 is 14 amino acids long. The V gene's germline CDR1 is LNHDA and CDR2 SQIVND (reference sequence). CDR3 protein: CASSIQGAPYEQYF. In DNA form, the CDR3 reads TGTGCCAGTAGTATCCAGGGGGCCCCCTACGAGCAGTACTTC.

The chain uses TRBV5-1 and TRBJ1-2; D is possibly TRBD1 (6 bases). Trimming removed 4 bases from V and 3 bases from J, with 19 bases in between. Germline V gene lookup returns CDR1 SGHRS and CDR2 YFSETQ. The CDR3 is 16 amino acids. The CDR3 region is CASSPGTSSWDYGYTF. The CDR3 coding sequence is TGCGCCAGCAGCCCAGGGACATCATCTTGGGACTATGGCTACACCTTC.

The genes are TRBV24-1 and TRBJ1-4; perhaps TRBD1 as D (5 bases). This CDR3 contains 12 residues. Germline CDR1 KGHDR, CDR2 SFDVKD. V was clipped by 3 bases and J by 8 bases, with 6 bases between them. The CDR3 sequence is CATSDRTEKLFF. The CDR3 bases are TGTGCCACCAGTGATAGGACAGAAAAACTGTTTTTT.

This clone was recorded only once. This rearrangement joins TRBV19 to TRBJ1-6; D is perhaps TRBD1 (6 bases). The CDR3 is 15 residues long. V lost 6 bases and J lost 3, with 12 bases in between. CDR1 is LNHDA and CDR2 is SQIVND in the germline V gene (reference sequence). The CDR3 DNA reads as TGTGCCAGTAGCCCGCAGGGGAACTATAATTCACCCCTCCACTTT. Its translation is CASSPQGNYNSPLHF.

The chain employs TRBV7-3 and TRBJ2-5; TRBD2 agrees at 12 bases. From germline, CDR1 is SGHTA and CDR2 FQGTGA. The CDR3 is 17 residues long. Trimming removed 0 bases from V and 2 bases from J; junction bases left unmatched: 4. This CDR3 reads CASSLTGLAGGQETQYF. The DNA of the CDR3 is TGTGCCAGCAGCTTAACCGGGCTAGCGGGGGGGCAAGAGACCCAGTACTTC.

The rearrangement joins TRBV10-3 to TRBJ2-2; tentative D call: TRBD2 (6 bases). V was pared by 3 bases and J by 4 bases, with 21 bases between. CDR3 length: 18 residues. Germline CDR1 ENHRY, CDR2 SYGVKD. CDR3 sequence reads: CAISDSSKGRGATGELFF. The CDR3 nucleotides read TGTGCCATCAGTGACTCGTCAAAGGGGCGGGGAGCCACCGGGGAGCTGTTTTTT.

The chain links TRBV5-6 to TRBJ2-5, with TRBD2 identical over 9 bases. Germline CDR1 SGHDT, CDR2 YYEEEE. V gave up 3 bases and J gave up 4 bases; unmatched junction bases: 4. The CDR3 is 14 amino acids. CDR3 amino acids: CASSSLTSGETQYF. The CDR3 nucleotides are TGTGCCAGCAGCTCCCTGACTAGCGGAGAGACCCAGTACTTC.

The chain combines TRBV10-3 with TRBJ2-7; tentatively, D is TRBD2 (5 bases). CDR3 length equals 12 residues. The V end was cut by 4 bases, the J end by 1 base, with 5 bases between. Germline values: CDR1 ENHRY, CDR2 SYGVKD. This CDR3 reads CAISGESYEQYF. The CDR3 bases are TGTGCCATCAGTGGGGAGTCCTACGAGCAGTACTTC.

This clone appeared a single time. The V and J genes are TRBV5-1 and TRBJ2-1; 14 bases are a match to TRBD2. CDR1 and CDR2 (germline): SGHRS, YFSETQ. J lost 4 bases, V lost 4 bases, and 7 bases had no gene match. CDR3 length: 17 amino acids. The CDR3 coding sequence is TGCGCCAGCAGCGGTAGACTAGCGGGGGGGCTATACAATGAGCAGTTCTTC. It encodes CASSGRLAGGLYNEQFF.

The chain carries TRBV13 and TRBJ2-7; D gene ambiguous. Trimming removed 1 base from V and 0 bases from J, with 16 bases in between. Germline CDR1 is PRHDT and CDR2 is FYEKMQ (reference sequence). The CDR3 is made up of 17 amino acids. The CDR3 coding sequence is TGTGCCAGCAGCTTAGTGGCGAGCGACTTAAGCTCCTACGAGCAGTACTTC. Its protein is CASSLVASDLSSYEQYF.